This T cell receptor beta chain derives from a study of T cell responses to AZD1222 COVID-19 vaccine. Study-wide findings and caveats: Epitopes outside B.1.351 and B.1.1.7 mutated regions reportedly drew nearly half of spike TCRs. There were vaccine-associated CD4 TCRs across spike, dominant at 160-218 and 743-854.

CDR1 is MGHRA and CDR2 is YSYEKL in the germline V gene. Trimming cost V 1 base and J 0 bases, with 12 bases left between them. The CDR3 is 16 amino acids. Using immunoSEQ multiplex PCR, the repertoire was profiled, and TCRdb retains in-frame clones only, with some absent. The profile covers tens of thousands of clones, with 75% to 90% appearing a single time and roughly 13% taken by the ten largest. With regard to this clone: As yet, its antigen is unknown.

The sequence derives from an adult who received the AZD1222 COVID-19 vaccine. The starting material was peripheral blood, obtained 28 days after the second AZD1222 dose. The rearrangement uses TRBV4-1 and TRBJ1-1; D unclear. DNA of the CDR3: TGCGCCAGCAGCCAAGTATTCAGGACCATGAACACTGAAGCTTTCTTT. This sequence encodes CASSQVFRTMNTEAFF.